This TCR beta chain was sequenced in a study of shared clonotypes between healthy human individuals. Study at large: Used for every donor were three CD4 naive, three CD4 memory, two CD8 naive and one CD8 memory plate.

Assay used: immunoSEQ multiplex PCR; TCRdb lists only in-frame clones, some missing. The sample lists some 2.4 million clones, under 95% occurring once. General study findings and limits: In general, naive subsets displayed greater estimated richness than memory subsets did.

Notes on this clone: Antigen specificity is unknown.

V trimming: 6 bases; J trimming: 3 bases; junction bases outside the gene matches: 2. There are 14 residues in the CDR3. Germline lookup yields CDR1 LNHNV and CDR2 YYDKDF (reference sequence). The material sequenced was naive CD4+ T cells from PBMCs. Subset reported: CD45RA+ positively selected. The TCR originated in a man between 18 and 29 years old in good health. Some clones in this sample may be carry-over from other donors' samples. The chain is built from TRBV15 and TRBJ1-3; 10 nucleotides align to TRBD1. CDR3 residues: CATRGTGVGNTIYF. Here the CDR3 DNA reads TGTGCCACCAGGGGGACAGGGGTTGGAAACACCATATATTTT.